These 14 T cell receptor beta chains were all obtained from the same sample, sequenced in a study of Graves' ophthalmopathy and Graves' hyperthyroidism. RNA transcripts served as template for amplifying TCR beta CDR3 sequences. HTBI primers were used in a first-round RT-PCR, which preceded a second-round multiplex PCR. TCRdb redid the calling of the multiplex PCR reads with MiXCR, one entry per CDR3 protein. Among approximately 460,000 distinct CDR3 sequences, 13% to 15% were seen once, and the ten largest hold 9.8%. The sample consisted of blood. The receptors come from a woman in her twenties or thirties with Graves' ophthalmopathy.

This clonotype appeared many times. The V gene is TRBV25-1, the J gene TRBJ1-2, with a tentative D call TRBD1 (5 bases). Germline V gene lookup returns CDR1 MGHDK and CDR2 SYGVNS. The CDR3 contains 15 residues. Trimming took 3 bases from V and 5 from J, leaving 16 bases between them. In DNA, the CDR3 is TGTGCCAGCAGTGAGAGGGGAAGGGGTCCTTATGGCTACACCTTC. Its translation is CASSERGRGPYGYTF.

This chain links TRBV20-1 with TRBJ1-1; no clear D gene. The CDR3 extends over 15 amino acids. Germline V gene lookup returns CDR1 DFQATT and CDR2 SNEGSKA (reference sequence). V shed 6 bases and J shed 3 bases, with 20 bases lying between them. The CDR3 DNA follows: TGCAGTGCGACAACTACATTGGATGGGCACACTGAAGCTTTCTTT. Translated: CSATTTLDGHTEAFF.

This clonotype was counted at least ten times. The chain joins TRBV12-3 or TRBV12-4 to TRBJ1-1, with D possibly TRBD1 on 6 matching bases. This CDR3 contains 16 residues. V was shortened by 0 bases and J by 2 bases, with 13 bases between the two germline ends. CDR3 in amino acids: CASSLALGGPNTEAFF. The DNA for the CDR3 is TGTGCCAGCAGTTTAGCATTGGGGGGCCCCAACACTGAAGCTTTCTTT.

This clonotype was detected only a few times. The rearrangement joins TRBV4-1 to TRBJ1-1, with no clear D. V lost 1 base to trimming and J lost 1 base, with 7 bases between them. This CDR3 has 14 residues. From germline, CDR1 is MGHRA and CDR2 YSYEKL. The DNA of the CDR3 is TGCGCCAGCAGCCAAGCCTCAGAGAACACTGAAGCTTTCTTT. It codes for CASSQASENTEAFF.

This clonotype was detected ten times or more. The gene calls are TRBV6-2 or TRBV6-3 and TRBJ1-1; D is uncertain. This CDR3 has 13 residues. Between the trimmed V and J ends, which lost 0 bases and 6 bases, there was a span of 8 bases. From germline, CDR1 is MNHEY and CDR2 SVGEGT. CDR3 in amino acids: CASSYSAKSEAFF. Here the CDR3 DNA reads TGTGCCAGCAGTTACTCGGCGAAGTCTGAAGCTTTCTTT.

About this clonotype itself: Possible read error: a much larger clone is one base away. V usage is TRBV11-3 and J usage is TRBJ2-7; TRBD2 is a possible D gene (6 bases). This CDR3 has 15 residues. CDR1 SGHNT and CDR2 YENEEA come from the germline V gene. The CDR3 DNA follows: TGTGCCAGCAGCCCAGGGCGGAGTAGCGGCTACGAGCAGGACTTC. Translated: CASSPGRSSGYEQDF.

This clonotype was seen only a few times. This sequence joins TRBV27 and TRBJ1-5; a weak D match, TRBD1 (6 bases). The germline V gene has CDR1 MNHEY and CDR2 SMNVEV (reference sequence). The CDR3 totals 16 residues. V lost 7 bases and J lost 0, with 16 bases in between. The CDR3 sequence is CASKALGHYSNQPQHF. CDR3 bases: TGTGCCAGCAAGGCACTGGGACATTATAGCAATCAGCCCCAGCATTTT.

Concerning this clonotype: At one of its ends the junction is not consistent with the germline gene, which may arise from a read error. J is TRBJ1-1 and V is TRBV7-8, with D unresolved. The CDR3 runs to 14 residues. The germline CDR1 and CDR2 sequences are SGHVS and FQNEAQ. CDR3 region: CASSAGLPNTEACF. The CDR3 DNA reads as TGTGCCAGCAGCGCAGGACTTCCGAACACTGAAGCTTGCTTT.

This clonotype was observed many times. This chain joins TRBV20-1 and TRBJ1-1; 8 bases agree with TRBD1. Trimming cost V 4 bases and J 4 bases; bases outside gene matches: 5. The CDR3 extends over 13 amino acids. Looked up from germline, CDR1 is DFQATT and CDR2 is SNEGSKA (reference sequence). This chain's CDR3 is CSATGGLGTEAFF. The CDR3, as DNA: TGCAGTGCTACAGGGGGCCTGGGCACTGAAGCTTTCTTT.

The table lists this clonotype with many counts. The rearrangement uses TRBV30 and TRBJ2-5; D is unclear. V was clipped by 3 bases and J by 2 bases, with 13 bases between them. Germline V gene data show CDR1 as GTSNPN and CDR2 as SVGIG (reference sequence). There are 14 residues in the CDR3. CDR3 bases: TGTGCCTGGAGCTTGAAGTATTTTCAAGAGACCCAGTACTTC. Residues: CAWSLKYFQETQYF.

The rearrangement links TRBV19 to TRBJ1-6; D perhaps matches TRBD1 (5 bases). Trimming pared 3 bases from V and 6 bases from J, leaving 15 bases between. Germline CDR1 and CDR2: LNHDA and SQIVND (reference sequence). CDR3 length: 16 residues. CDR3 in amino acids: CASSIAGTPGNSPLHF. The CDR3 DNA is TGTGCCAGTAGTATCGCAGGGACCCCTGGTAATTCACCCCTCCACTTT. Looking up the rest from reference TRBV19 and TRBJ1-6 gives the full variable domain: DGGITQSPKYLFRKEGQNVTLSCEQNLNHDAMYWYRQDPGQGLRLIYYSQIVNDFQKGDIAEGYSVSREKKESFPLTVTSAQKNPTAFYLCASSIAGTPGNSPLHFGNGTRLTVT.

The sample holds many counts of this clonotype. The rearrangement links TRBV20-1 to TRBJ2-7, with D possibly being TRBD2 (5 bases). In germline, CDR1 is DFQATT, CDR2 SNEGSKA (reference sequence). The CDR3 consists of 16 residues. Trimming pared 0 bases from V and 0 bases from J, leaving 15 bases between. For the CDR3, the DNA is TGCAGTGCTAGAGATCCGTTTGGACTCAGCTCCTACGAGCAGTACTTC. It is translated as CSARDPFGLSSYEQYF.

In its sample, this clonotype was seen many times. The rearrangement uses TRBV6-1 and TRBJ2-7; tentatively, D is TRBD2 (6 bases). This CDR3 is built from 15 residues. With 10 bases removed from V and 1 base from J, the gap between germline ends came to 20 bases. Per germline, CDR1 MNHNS and CDR2 SASEGT. The CDR3 DNA reads as TGTGCCACCACAGATCCGGAAGGACTATCCTACGAGCAGTACTTC. This translates into CATTDPEGLSYEQYF.

In its sample, this clonotype was seen many times. The genes are TRBV5-1 and TRBJ1-1; weak D call: TRBD1 (5 bases). V lost 0 bases to trimming and J lost 5 bases, with 8 bases between them. In germline, CDR1 is SGHRS, CDR2 YFSETQ. The CDR3 totals 13 residues. DNA of the CDR3: TGCGCCAGCAGCTTGGTCACAGGTACTGAAGCTTTCTTT. Its protein is CASSLVTGTEAFF.